This record concerns one T cell receptor beta chain sequence. Its antigen is not identified. The CDR3 runs to 15 residues. Per germline, CDR1 LNHDA and CDR2 SQIVND (reference sequence). V shed 2 bases, J shed 5 bases, and the junction held 7 bases outside the gene matches. The record originates from a study of T cell responses to AZD1222 COVID-19 vaccine. The study's findings and limits: The study identified only six AZD1222 recipients as seropositive at baseline.

Clones were sequenced by immunoSEQ multiplex PCR, and TCRdb holds only the in-frame ones, with some missing. The table lists some 140,000 clones, about 92% of them singletons, with around 3% in the top ten. The clonotype comes from an adult in good health. Sequenced material: peripheral blood, taken on day 0 of AZD1222 vaccination. The chain employs TRBV19 and TRBJ2-3; 7 nucleotides align to TRBD1. The CDR3 loop reads CASSIRTGAGDTQYF. CDR3 sequence (DNA): TGTGCCAGTAGTATACGAACAGGGGCGGGAGATACGCAGTATTTT.